This T cell receptor beta chain was sequenced in a study of blood T cell repertoires in COVID-19 (TCRdb year 2020). Regarding the complete study: Collaborator samples came from the United States, Italy and Spain and covered acute and convalescent phases of COVID-19. Sample metadata almost always included a de-identified subject ID, COVID-19 status, age in years and sex. HLA class I and class II types, where available, came from metadata supplied by the sample provider rather than from assay-based typing. The prospective study material was composed of cDNA or gDNA derived from T cells, B-cell-depleted T cells, or PBMCs. The repertoires were released in a freely available public database intended as a resource for research on the immune response to SARS-CoV-2. Samples were obtained from the ongoing ImmuneRACE study (first 160 participants) and from 950 to 1,500 subjects provided by 6 global collaborators. The dataset comprised deeply sampled blood TCRbeta repertoires from subjects exposed to, actively infected with, or recovered from COVID-19.

TCRbeta CDR3 regions were amplified from genomic DNA by means of the immunoSEQ Assay, a bias-controlled multiplex PCR. Concerning the study's data processing: The number of nucleated cells in each sample was estimated from the amplification of reference gene primers within the assay. To quantify the absolute abundance of each unique TCRbeta CDR3 rearrangement, sequence reads were collapsed and filtered. For each sample, productive Simpson clonality was calculated by taking the square root of Simpson's diversity index across productive rearrangements. Not all clones reach the TCRdb copy of this immuneACCESS table, which keeps in-frame sequences only. Checked studies attribute under half of the gap to unresolved V genes and leave the rest unexplained. That table furnishes V, J and clone size, whereas the DNA furnished D and trimming. The sample table holds about 50,000 clones, of which roughly 90% were seen once. The top ten constitute around 10% of the sample.

Details on this clone: Its cognate antigen has yet to be identified. It has no much larger one-base neighbor in the sample; base qualities were not kept.

Collaborating institutions collected whole blood in K2EDTA tubes following their own protocols. Collaborator samples were shipped for TCRbeta analysis as frozen whole blood, isolated PBMCs, or DNA extracted from either sample type. CDR3 length: 16 amino acids, cysteine to phenylalanine. Only the CDR3 region is kept as DNA, spanning 48 bases read in frame from base 1. Via the germline V gene, CDR1 is KGHDR and CDR2 SFDVKD. V is clipped by 3 bases and J by 6 bases, and the sequence between their germline boundaries is 17 bases long. Broader findings and caveats from the paper: How much clinical and demographic metadata was included differed by source and by participant, and the metadata was provided uncurated.

This clonotype originated in a woman older than 75 with acute or convalescent COVID-19. Sequenced material: peripheral blood. The chain is made from TRBV24-1 and TRBJ2-4; the best D guess is TRBD1, with 6 bases matching. At the DNA level, the sequence is TGTGCCACCAGTGATACCACGCCCGGCAGGGGAAACATTCAGTACTTC. It codes for CATSDTTPGRGNIQYF.